This TCR beta chain emerged from a study of beta chain features in type 1 diabetes (dated by TCRdb to the late 2010s). As for the study more broadly: Patients and healthy donors did not differ in mean age, gender distribution, total cell number or subset yield. A total of 85 million to 140 million sorted cells were examined across all samples, and a strong correlation was observed between cell number per subset and RNA yield. In the study, recently diagnosed type 1 diabetes patients and matched healthy donors were compared on the TCRB repertoires of their sorted circulating CD4+ T cell subsets. Regulatory and stem cell-like memory subsets were obtained from only 8 patients and roughly 8 healthy donors, while naive and central memory subsets were obtained from all 28 donors.

V has 5 bases trimmed and J has 6 bases trimmed; junction bases matching no gene number 2. The germline V gene sets CDR1 to KGHSH and CDR2 to LQKENI. The CDR3 measures 13 amino acids from cysteine to phenylalanine. Only CDR3 DNA is held: 39 bases, read in frame from base 1. All of the isolated RNA was reverse transcribed with the High Capacity cDNA Reverse Transcription Kit, so expressed TCRB transcripts were sequenced. Naive, central memory and regulatory T cell samples underwent deep immunoSEQ sequencing, averaging about 3.5 million total reads per sample. Sorted cells were lysed in RLT buffer, and RNA was extracted using DNase-treated RNeasy Micro or Mini kits according to cell number. To prevent cross-contamination, every cell subset was processed on its own, while patient and healthy donor samples were processed together. TCRB sequences were amplified from cDNA with the immunoSEQ multiplex PCR, producing 87-bp fragments spanning the CDR3 region. Sequencing of the amplicons was done on the Illumina HiSeq platform. As for the original processing: Synthetic template baselines were used to correct PCR bias computationally, reads within Hamming distance 2 were collapsed, and singletons that could not be merged were discarded. By aligning reads against IMGT, V, D and J genes, CDR3 length, and insertions or deletions at six rearrangement sites were assigned. Within each subset, clonotype counts were normalized to the number of sorted cells before true diversity and Gini coefficients were calculated with the tcR R package. Repertoire sharing was quantified using the overlap coefficient calculated on TCRB nucleotide sequences. Out-of-frame TCRB sequences from naive cells were analyzed to stand in for the pre-selection repertoire. TCRdb took over this immuneACCESS table, retaining in-frame rearrangements with V and J assigned. Such tables are incomplete; in checked studies, under half of the missing clones stem from an unresolved V gene, and the remainder is unexplained. V, J and clone size are taken as reported in that table, and D and trimming were inferred from the DNA itself. The sample profile shows 600,000 to 750,000 clones; around 11% of them were found once. Around 0.12% of the sample goes to the ten largest clones.

In regard to this clone: Its specific antigen is unknown. No much larger clonotype is one base removed from it; base qualities were not supplied.

A single peripheral blood draw of around 120 mL on average was collected from each donor into heparinised tubes. A BD FACSAria II was used to sort naive, central memory, regulatory and stem cell-like memory CD4+ T cells with a panel that included CD45RO, CCR7, CD25, CD127, CD95 and CD27. A purity above 98% was achieved for all sorted populations. PBMCs were separated immediately by Lymphoprep density gradient centrifugation and were stained directly, without being cultured. So that batch effects would be minimized, each experiment stained and sorted samples in pairs, pairing one healthy donor with one patient. Beyond this particular receptor, the publication reports: Sequencing cDNA rather than genomic DNA could over-represent highly expressing activated cells, although activation and CD3 levels did not differ between groups. Only small numbers of individuals were included in the HLA sub-analyses, which left unresolved whether HLA type had any influence on TCRB rearrangement. Shorter templates might have been favored by PCR, but patient and control samples were amplified and corrected together, so both groups would have been affected equally by any skew. In all four CD4+ subsets, TCRB CDR3 length was moderately but significantly shorter in type 1 diabetes patients. Patients with type 1 diabetes made fewer insertions and deleted more nucleotides at VDJ recombination sites, implying thymic rearrangement abnormalities. Naive, central memory and regulatory TCRB repertoires appeared to be more alike among patients than among healthy donors.

The rearranged segments are TRBV18 and TRBJ2-1; a stretch of 9 junction bases matches TRBD1. Sequenced: naive CD4+ T cells from blood. This specimen's cell subset or site label, per the study, means: true naive CD4+ T cells. The source of this sequence is a man aged 30 to 45 with type 1 diabetes. The DNA reads TGTGCCAGCTCAACGGGACAGGGCAATGAGCAGTTCTTC. The encoded protein is CASSTGQGNEQFF. Outside the CDR3, residues come from the reference TRBV18 and TRBJ2-1 proteins, so the full variable domain is: NAGVMQNPRHLVRRRGQEARLRCSPMKGHSHVYWYRQLPEEGLKFMVYLQKENIIDESGMPKERFSAEFPKEGPSILRIQQVVRGDSAAYFCASSTGQGNEQFFGPGTRLTVL.